The T cell receptor beta chain described here comes from a study of regulatory T cells in long-lasting Graves disease. Study information: With positive TSH receptor antibodies and over 5 years of antithyroid drugs, Graves' disease was considered persistent. Study conclusions and caveats: Persistent Graves' patients showed a TCR diversity that was lower than that of newly diagnosed ones. TRBV28, TRBJ1-2 and TRBJ2-5 were segments that persistent disease favored.

This clonotype was detected only a few times. What it recognizes is unknown. Sequencing libraries for TCR beta were prepared with iRepertoire HTBI primers and Arm-PCR of CDR3 regions. MiXCR, applied by TCRdb to the multiplex PCR reads, yields one record per CDR3 protein. The sample holds about 400,000 distinct CDR3 sequences; about a fifth are singletons and the top ten take roughly 20%. Trimming took 4 bases from V and 8 from J; bases not matched to a gene: 4. The CDR3 runs 12 residues. Germline loops: CDR1 GTSNPN, CDR2 SVGIG (reference sequence). Time point of the sample: persistent/refractory GD, antithyroid drugs over 5 years with positive TRAb. From RNA extracted from PBMCs, the TCR library was made.

The sample was peripheral blood mononuclear cells (PBMCs), taken when the disease was refractory, from a patient treated with antithyroid drugs. The rearrangement uses TRBV30 and TRBJ1-1; 10 nucleotides align to TRBD1. This receptor was obtained from a female donor with Graves disease. CDR3: CAWNRDRGEAFF. The CDR3 nucleotides read TGTGCCTGGAACCGGGACAGGGGAGAAGCTTTCTTT.